This entry lists 21 T cell receptor beta chains sequenced from one sample in a study of T cells in Graves' hyperthyroidism and ophthalmopathy (dated by TCRdb to about 2019). The library was made by multiplex PCR. Data came from an Illumina HiSeq 2000. The TCR beta CDR3 regions were amplified from the RNA transcripts. For the first round of RT-PCR on the TCR CDR3, the HTBI primer set was used together with the Qiagen OneStep RT-PCR kit. Clones were called with MiXCR by TCRdb after fastp trimmed the public reads at Q25, and only in-frame beta chains were retained. Rows merge per CDR3 protein into single entries with the most common DNA and genes. For this sample there are about half a million distinct CDR3 sequences; roughly a sixth appear just once. The ten largest clones add up to around 28% of the sample. The specimen was blood. The receptors come from a woman under 40 with Graves' ophthalmopathy.

There are many counts of this clonotype. The chain employs TRBV6-1 and TRBJ2-7; 9 bases are shared with TRBD2. Germline CDR1 and CDR2: MNHNS and SASEGT. CDR3 length equals 16 residues. Unmatched junction bases numbered 12, after V lost 6 bases and J lost 3 bases. This CDR3 reads CASRPSSGSNGYEQYF. The CDR3 DNA follows: TGTGCCAGCAGACCCAGTAGCGGGAGTAATGGCTACGAGCAGTACTTC.

Many counts were recorded for this clonotype. CDR3 in amino acids: CAWSLGDDQPQHF. In DNA, the CDR3 is TGTGCCTGGAGTTTAGGCGACGATCAGCCCCAGCATTTT. The chain combines TRBV30 with TRBJ1-5; D not certain. This CDR3 is built from 13 residues. The V gene's germline CDR1 is GTSNPN and CDR2 SVGIG (reference sequence). Trimming stripped 2 bases from V and 5 bases from J, with 10 bases between. The variable domain in full, completed from reference TRBV30 and TRBJ1-5, reads SQTIHQWPATLVQPVGSPLSLECTVEGTSNPNLYWYRQAAGRGLQLLFYSVGIGQISSEVPQNLSASRPQDRQFILSSKKLLLSDSGFYLCAWSLGDDQPQHFGDGTRLSIL.

This clonotype appeared many times. One end of the junction does not line up with germline, which may come from a read error. This rearrangement joins TRBV5-1 to TRBJ2-7; weak D call: TRBD2 (6 bases). The CDR3 totals 13 residues. Germline V CDR1 and CDR2: SGHRS, YFSETQ. The CDR3 reads CASSPGGTYEQYF. The DNA of the CDR3 is TGTGCCAGCAGCCCCGGCGGGACCTACGAGCAGTACTTC.

The V gene is TRBV5-1, the J gene TRBJ2-1; D is unresolved. Germline lookup yields CDR1 SGHRS and CDR2 YFSETQ. V lost 4 bases to trimming and J lost 3 bases, with 17 bases between them. This CDR3 is built from 16 residues. The DNA for the CDR3 is TGCGCCAGCAGCCCGAGGATGGCGGAAAGCTACAATGAGCAGTTCTTC. Its translation is CASSPRMAESYNEQFF.

This clonotype was counted only a few times. The chain couples TRBV20-1 to TRBJ2-5; D may correspond to TRBD1 or TRBD2 (5 bases each). V lost 5 bases, J lost 2 bases, and 15 bases lay in between. The CDR3 runs to 14 residues. The germline gives CDR1 DFQATT, CDR2 SNEGSKA (reference sequence). The CDR3 region has the DNA TGCAGTGCTTCCAAACTAGGGGCACAAGAGACCCAGTACTTC. Protein: CSASKLGAQETQYF.

This clonotype was picked up many times. In DNA form, the CDR3 reads TGTGCCAGCAGCCGCCAGGGCTCCTACAATGAGCAGTTCTTC. It encodes CASSRQGSYNEQFF. The rearrangement links TRBV6-2 or TRBV6-3 to TRBJ2-1, with a weak D call TRBD1 (5 bases). The ends were cut back, 6 bases at V and 0 bases at J, with 9 bases in the middle. The germline V gene encodes CDR1 MNHEY and CDR2 SVGEGT. There are 14 residues in the CDR3.

This chain joins TRBV19 and TRBJ2-4, with a weak D call TRBD1 (6 bases). V lost 5 bases and J 2 bases, leaving 16 bases between the germline ends. Germline V gene lookup returns CDR1 LNHDA and CDR2 SQIVND (reference sequence). This CDR3 has 16 residues. The CDR3 protein is CASSVYLTGTKNIQYF. DNA of the CDR3: TGTGCCAGTAGTGTTTACCTTACAGGGACCAAAAACATTCAGTACTTC.

This clonotype was picked up many times. V is TRBV28 and J is TRBJ2-2; D gene unclear. Germline V gives CDR1 MDHEN, CDR2 SYDVKM. The CDR3 extends over 16 amino acids. The V and J ends lost 3 bases and 4 bases respectively, with 15 bases between them. The CDR3 spells CASSFFSGQATGELFF. The DNA of the CDR3 is TGTGCCAGCAGTTTCTTTTCTGGCCAGGCCACCGGGGAGCTGTTTTTT.

In DNA form, the CDR3 reads TGTGCCATCTCTAGGGGGACGAACACTGAAGCTTTCTTT. Residues: CAISRGTNTEAFF. The genes are TRBV10-3 and TRBJ1-1, with D tentatively TRBD1 (6 bases). The CDR3 covers 13 residues. CDR1 and CDR2 from the germline V gene are ENHRY and SYGVKD. V was cut by 8 bases and J by 1 base, with 11 bases left in between.

The chain uses TRBV7-9 and TRBJ2-5; D might be TRBD1 (7 bases). Per the germline V gene, CDR1 is SEHNR and CDR2 is FQNEAQ (reference sequence). The germline V and J ends were trimmed by 3 bases and 5 bases, with 19 bases remaining between them. CDR3 size: 16 residues. The CDR3 spells CASSLRGRGGTETQYF. CDR3 DNA sequence: TGTGCCAGCAGCTTGAGGGGGCGAGGAGGGACCGAGACCCAGTACTTC. Combining the CDR3 with reference TRBV7-9 and TRBJ2-5 gives the whole variable domain DTGVSQNPRHKITKRGQNVTFRCDPISEHNRLYWYRQTLGQGPEFLTYFQNEAQLEKSRLLSDRFSAERPKGSFSTLEIQRTEQGDSAMYLCASSLRGRGGTETQYFGPGTRLLVL.

This clonotype came up many times. The rearrangement links TRBV4-2 to TRBJ1-6; D is ambiguous. Trimming pared 3 bases from V and 9 bases from J, leaving 12 bases between. The germline CDR1 and CDR2 sequences are LGHNA and YNFKEQ. There are 14 residues in the CDR3. Here the CDR3 DNA reads TGTGCCAGCAGCCAGTCAGGAGGGATTTCACCCCTCCACTTT. This sequence encodes CASSQSGGISPLHF.

A few counts support this clonotype. The chain joins TRBV7-3 to TRBJ2-2; TRBD2 matches 12 bases. CDR3 length: 15 residues. Trimming removed 4 bases from V and 7 bases from J; junction bases left unmatched: 4. The V gene's germline CDR1 is SGHTA and CDR2 FQGTGA. In DNA form, the CDR3 reads TGTGCCAGCAGCTATCTAGCGGGAGGGATCGGGGAGCTGTTTTTT. Amino acids: CASSYLAGGIGELFF.

This rearrangement joins TRBV14 to TRBJ2-7; D is uncertain. Germline loops: CDR1 SGHDN, CDR2 FVKESK. The CDR3 has 14 residues. V was trimmed by 3 bases and J by 2 bases, leaving 11 bases between them. This CDR3 is CASSHSHQPYEQYF. The CDR3 DNA follows: TGTGCCAGCAGCCACAGTCACCAGCCCTACGAGCAGTACTTC.

This clonotype was counted many times. The V gene is TRBV7-2, the J gene TRBJ2-3; 7 nucleotides align to TRBD1. V dropped 3 bases and J dropped 5; count of bases not matched to a gene: 5. This CDR3 is 14 amino acids long. Germline assignment: CDR1 SGHTA and CDR2 FQGNSA. In nucleotides, the CDR3 is TGTGCCAGCAGCTTCGACAGGGCGGGAGATACGCAGTATTTT. This gives the protein CASSFDRAGDTQYF.

The gene calls are TRBV5-1 and TRBJ2-5; D might be TRBD1 (6 bases). Germline assignment: CDR1 SGHRS and CDR2 YFSETQ. Trimming pared 0 bases from V and 4 bases from J, leaving 13 bases between. The CDR3 sequence is 15 residues long. CDR3 in amino acids: CASSLATRGGETQYF. Written as DNA, the CDR3 is TGCGCCAGCAGCTTGGCCACCAGGGGCGGAGAGACCCAGTACTTC.

A few counts support this clonotype. This rearrangement joins TRBV14 to TRBJ1-1; D call uncertain. This CDR3 is 14 amino acids long. V was pared by 2 bases and J by 3 bases, with 10 bases between. Per germline, CDR1 SGHDN and CDR2 FVKESK. The CDR3 DNA follows: TGTGCCAGCAGCCAATTTTTTCGGGACACTGAAGCTTTCTTT. This translates into CASSQFFRDTEAFF. Filled out from reference TRBV14 and TRBJ1-1, the complete variable domain reads EAGVTQFPSHSVIEKGQTVTLRCDPISGHDNLYWYRRVMGKEIKFLLHFVKESKQDESGMPNNRFLAERTGGTYSTLKVQPAELEDSGVYFCASSQFFRDTEAFFGQGTRLTVV.

Concerning this clonotype: The junction differs from germline at one of its ends, possibly a read error. The chain links TRBV7-3 to TRBJ1-1; no clear D. Germline V gene lookup returns CDR1 SGHTA and CDR2 FQGTGA. The CDR3 covers 15 residues. CDR3 nucleotides: TGTGCCAGCAGCTTAACCGGCAGAGGCGACACTGGAGCTTTCTTT. Translation gives CASSLTGRGDTGAFF.

There are a few counts of this clonotype. The rearrangement uses TRBV28 and TRBJ2-6, with a tentative D call TRBD1 (5 bases). The germline V gene has CDR1 MDHEN and CDR2 SYDVKM. The CDR3 has 18 amino acids. Trimming took 4 bases from V and 0 from J, leaving 16 bases between them. The CDR3 sequence is CASSSKTGFFSGANVLTF. As DNA, the CDR3 is TGTGCCAGCAGTTCTAAAACAGGCTTCTTCTCTGGGGCCAACGTCCTGACTTTC. The full variable domain, in which reference TRBV28 and TRBJ2-6 provide the parts outside the CDR3, is DVKVTQSSRYLVKRTGEKVFLECVQDMDHENMFWYRQDPGLGLRLIYFSYDVKMKEKGDIPEGYSVSREKKERFSLILESASTNQTSMYLCASSSKTGFFSGANVLTFGAGSRLTVL.

This clonotype has at least ten counts. The chain carries TRBV20-1 and TRBJ2-3; D remains unclear. CDR1 and CDR2 (germline): DFQATT, SNEGSKA (reference sequence). CDR3 size: 14 residues. Trimming removed 0 bases at V and 2 bases at J, with 9 bases between. CDR3 DNA sequence: TGCAGTGCTAGAGATCTAACCCACACAGATACGCAGTATTTT. Amino acid sequence: CSARDLTHTDTQYF.

The chain employs TRBV24-1 and TRBJ2-5; no definite D call. V was trimmed by 3 bases and J by 5 bases, leaving 15 bases between them. The germline V gene has CDR1 KGHDR and CDR2 SFDVKD. This CDR3 contains 15 residues. The CDR3 DNA sequence: TGTGCCACCAGTGATCCAGCCCATGGGTTGGAGACCCAGTACTTC. As protein: CATSDPAHGLETQYF.

This clonotype was found many times. The chain has TRBV18 and TRBJ2-2; 8 bases agree with TRBD2. Trimming took 3 bases from V and 1 from J; bases not matched to a gene: 4. The CDR3 sequence is 16 residues long. Per the germline V gene, CDR1 is KGHSH and CDR2 is LQKENI. CDR3: CASSPGGRRNTGELFF. As DNA, the CDR3 is TGTGCCAGCTCACCGGGCGGGAGGCGGAACACCGGGGAGCTGTTTTTT.